The 15 T cell receptor beta chains listed next were all sequenced from one sample in a study of T cell responses to AZD1222 COVID-19 vaccine. Here immunoSEQ multiplex PCR was the method, and the copy in TCRdb shows in-frame clones only, minus some. The table shows 130,000 or so clones, with 80% to 90% occurring only once. This specimen was peripheral blood, taken 28 days after the second AZD1222 dose. The receptors were gathered from an adult who received the AZD1222 COVID-19 vaccine.

The chain carries TRBV7-2 and TRBJ1-6; TRBD1 is a possible D gene (6 bases). Germline assignment: CDR1 SGHTA and CDR2 FQGNSA. V gave up 3 bases and J gave up 9 bases, with 6 bases separating them. This CDR3 has 12 amino acids. The CDR3 bases are TGTGCCAGCAGCTTCAGGGGTTCACCCCTCCACTTT. Encoded protein: CASSFRGSPLHF.

To note about this clone: The germline gene is not matched at one end of the junction; a read error may be the cause. This chain links TRBV7-7 with TRBJ2-1, with D perhaps matching TRBD2 (6 bases). The germline V gene has CDR1 SSHAT and CDR2 FNYEAQ (reference sequence). This CDR3 contains 14 residues. CDR3 protein: CASSLVGGNNEQFF. The CDR3 nucleotides are TGTGCTAGCAGCTTAGTGGGCGGGAACAATGAGCAGTTCTTC.

The chain combines TRBV27 with TRBJ2-2, with D perhaps matching TRBD1 or TRBD2 (5 bases each). CDR1 MNHEY and CDR2 SMNVEV come from the germline V gene (reference sequence). V lost 6 bases to trimming and J lost 8 bases, with 16 bases between them. The CDR3 extends over 14 amino acids. The CDR3 loop is CASSFVGPGGELFF. CDR3 nucleotide sequence: TGTGCCAGCAGCTTCGTGGGGCCGGGAGGGGAGCTGTTTTTT.

The V call is TRBV7-8, the J call TRBJ1-1, with D tentatively TRBD1 (5 bases). Trimming removed 5 bases at V and 6 bases at J, with 16 bases between. This CDR3 has 14 residues. CDR1 SGHVS and CDR2 FQNEAQ come from the germline V gene. CDR3 coding DNA: TGTGCCAGCAGCACGAGACAGTGGGGGGCTGAAGCTTTCTTT. Its protein product is CASSTRQWGAEAFF.

The chain links TRBV5-6 to TRBJ2-1; D remains ambiguous. This CDR3 comprises 14 residues. Trimming took 2 bases from V and 1 from J, leaving 7 bases between them. Germline V CDR1 and CDR2: SGHDT, YYEEEE. CDR3 sequence: CASSLGLSYNEQFF. CDR3 nucleotides: TGTGCCAGCAGCTTAGGTCTATCCTACAATGAGCAGTTCTTC.

The V gene is TRBV10-3, the J gene TRBJ1-2; TRBD1 matches at 7 bases. This CDR3 has 15 amino acids. V gave up 6 bases and J gave up 6 bases; unmatched junction bases: 13. CDR1 and CDR2 from the germline V gene are ENHRY and SYGVKD. The CDR3 DNA is TGTGCCATCAGGACTTATCGACAGGGTCGGGATGGCTACACCTTC. This sequence encodes CAIRTYRQGRDGYTF.

The chain has TRBV30 and TRBJ1-3; D is ambiguous. V was shortened by 5 bases and J by 3 bases, with 11 bases between the two germline ends. This CDR3 contains 13 residues. Germline V gives CDR1 GTSNPN, CDR2 SVGIG (reference sequence). The CDR3 coding sequence is TGTGCCTGGGCGGGAGTTTTTGGAAACACCATATATTTT. Amino acids: CAWAGVFGNTIYF.

This clone was detected only a few times. The chain joins TRBV11-2 to TRBJ2-5; D ambiguous. Looked up from germline, CDR1 is SGHAT and CDR2 is FQNNGV. This CDR3 region has 17 residues. V lost 1 base, J lost 3 bases, and 18 bases lay in between. The CDR3, as DNA: TGTGCCAGCAGCTTAGGCGTTTCGGCGTCTAGTGAAGAGACCCAGTACTTC. Amino acids: CASSLGVSASSEETQYF.

This clone was recorded a few times. The chain uses TRBV24-1 and TRBJ2-2, with D possibly being TRBD1 (6 bases). CDR3 length: 16 residues. Between the trimmed V and J ends, which lost 4 bases and 0 bases, there was a span of 11 bases. CDR1 and CDR2 (germline): KGHDR, SFDVKD. The CDR3 DNA sequence: TGTGCCACCAGTGAAGCGGACAGCACGAACACCGGGGAGCTGTTTTTT. The encoded protein is CATSEADSTNTGELFF.

This chain links TRBV7-8 with TRBJ2-2, with D perhaps being TRBD1 or TRBD2 (5 bases each). This CDR3 has 14 residues. Germline lookup yields CDR1 SGHVS and CDR2 FQNEAQ. Trimming shortened V by 5 bases and J by 4 bases, and 11 bases separated the two germline ends. CDR3 sequence: CASSGGSVTGELFF. The DNA for the CDR3 is TGTGCCAGCAGCGGGGGTAGCGTCACCGGGGAGCTGTTTTTT.

V gene TRBV30 combines with J gene TRBJ2-1; no clear D gene. Germline V gives CDR1 GTSNPN, CDR2 SVGIG (reference sequence). The CDR3 has 12 amino acids. Trimming removed 2 bases from V and 6 bases from J, with 8 bases in between. The CDR3 coding sequence is TGTGCCTGGAGTCCTAGTTTCAATGAGCAGTTCTTC. This codes for CAWSPSFNEQFF.

The chain links TRBV24-1 to TRBJ2-2, with 8 bases identical to TRBD1. The CDR3 is 15 amino acids. The junction had 5 bases not matched to a gene; V was cut back by 7 bases and J by 2 bases. Per the germline V gene, CDR1 is KGHDR and CDR2 is SFDVKD. In DNA, the CDR3 is TGTGCCACCAGAGCCGGGACAGGCAACACCGGGGAGCTGTTTTTT. This codes for CATRAGTGNTGELFF.

The rearrangement uses TRBV29-1 and TRBJ1-1; no clear D. The V end was cut by 4 bases, the J end by 1 base, with 10 bases between. CDR1 is SQVTM, CDR2 ANQGSEA, per germline. This CDR3 has 13 amino acids. CDR3 loop: CSVAPQSNTEAFF. In DNA form, the CDR3 reads TGCAGCGTTGCCCCACAATCGAACACTGAAGCTTTCTTT.

The rearrangement joins TRBV30 to TRBJ2-5; D uncertain. Trimming took off 1 base at V and 4 bases at J, with 7 bases between the two ends. Germline CDR1 and CDR2: GTSNPN and SVGIG (reference sequence). The CDR3 is 12 amino acids. The CDR3 spells CAWSEGSETQYF. CDR3 bases: TGTGCCTGGAGTGAGGGCTCAGAGACCCAGTACTTC.

The chain uses TRBV7-2 and TRBJ1-2, with TRBD1 identical over 9 bases. The CDR3 extends over 13 amino acids. Germline lookup yields CDR1 SGHTA and CDR2 FQGNSA. With 4 bases clipped from V and 8 bases from J, the junction kept 5 bases outside the gene matches. The CDR3 DNA follows: TGTGCCAGCAGCTCGACAGGGGGACGCGGCTACACCTTC. Translating gives CASSSTGGRGYTF.